These T cell receptor beta chains were read from a single sample in a study of a mutant IDH1 vaccine in newly diagnosed glioma. Sequencing was performed with immunoSEQ multiplex PCR; in TCRdb, only in-frame clones are kept and a portion is missing. The sample comprises about 66,000 clones, 70% to 90% of which are singletons, and around 2.9% rests with the top ten. The input for sequencing was PBMCs, taken from a glioma patient treated with radiotherapy, temozolomide or both. The receptors originated from a man between 25 and 39 years old with glioma. Each CDR3 is given with its conserved first and last residue. Fields, in order: V gene, J gene, D gene, clone size, CDR3 DNA, CDR3 protein. A D gene is named only where the DNA matches it firmly. Clone size is given for some rows only: seen once, a few or many times, or a class if the clone is expanded.

TRBV6-6	TRBJ2-5	-	-	TGTGCCAGCAGTTACGAGGGGGAACAAGAGACCCAGTACTTC	CASSYEGEQETQYF
TRBV4-2	TRBJ2-2	-	-	TGTGCCAGCAGCCAAGAGGAGGGCCTCGGGGTCGGGGAGCTGTTTTTT	CASSQEEGLGVGELFF
TRBV5-4	TRBJ1-4	-	-	TGTGCCAGCAGCTTGTGGCAGGTTGCAACTAATGAAAAACTGTTTTTT	CASSLWQVATNEKLFF
TRBV14	TRBJ2-3	-	-	TGTGCCAGCAGCCGCAGGGTGTATGGCACAGATACGCAGTATTTT	CASSRRVYGTDTQYF
TRBV5-4	TRBJ1-1	-	-	TGTGCCAGCAGCTTGACGGGGGGCGGAAACACTGAAGCTTTCTTT	CASSLTGGGNTEAFF
TRBV29-1	TRBJ2-7	-	-	TGCAGCGTCGGACCTGGCAATGAGCAGTACTTC	CSVGPGNEQYF
TRBV9	TRBJ1-4	TRBD1	-	TGTGCCAGCAGCTCATCACAGGGGGTTAATGAAAAACTGTTTTTT	CASSSSQGVNEKLFF
TRBV5-5	TRBJ2-1	TRBD1	-	TGTGCCAGCAGCCAATGGACAGGGGTCGGGGATGAGCAGTTCTTC	CASSQWTGVGDEQFF
TRBV28	TRBJ2-2	TRBD1	-	TGTGCCAGCAGCCTTACAGGGGCCGGGACCGGGGAGCTGTTTTTT	CASSLTGAGTGELFF
TRBV5-1	TRBJ2-1	TRBD2	once	TGCGCCAGCAGCTTGACGACTAGCGGGGGGGTGGTTGAGCAGTTCTTC	CASSLTTSGGVVEQFF
TRBV5-6	TRBJ2-1	-	-	TGTGCCACCACCCTACGCAATGAGCAGTTCTTC	CATTLRNEQFF
TRBV15	TRBJ2-7	TRBD2	-	TGTGCCACCAGCATGAGACTAGCGGGGGCGAGATACGAGCAGTACTTC	CATSMRLAGARYEQYF
TRBV5-1	TRBJ2-5	TRBD2	-	TGCGCCAGCAGCCCCCGACTAGCGGATATTCAAGAGACCCAGTACTTC	CASSPRLADIQETQYF
TRBV5-1	TRBJ1-2	-	-	TGCGCCAGCAGCTGGCAGGGGATAGGTGGCTACACCTTC	CASSWQGIGGYTF
TRBV4-2	TRBJ1-2	-	-	TGTGCCAGCAGCCGTCGACAGAGCCCTAACTATGGCTACACCTTC	CASSRRQSPNYGYTF
TRBV18	TRBJ1-2	-	-	TGTGCCAGCTCCCGGGACGGGTCGTTCTATGGCTACACCTTC	CASSRDGSFYGYTF
TRBV5-6	TRBJ1-1	-	-	TGTGCCAGCAGCTTGGGGGTTAATAGGAGGTCCACTGAAGCTTTCTTT	CASSLGVNRRSTEAFF
TRBV4-2	TRBJ1-3	-	few	TGTGCCAGCAGCCAAGGGTCCCAGGGAGTCGCGTCGGACACCATATATTTT	CASSQGSQGVASDTIYF
TRBV5-1	TRBJ2-5	-	-	TGCGCCAGCAGCTTGGATGGTAGGGGCGGGGAGACCCAGTACTTC	CASSLDGRGGETQYF
TRBV19	TRBJ2-7	-	-	TGTGCCAGTAGTCCCCTCGGGACGGGGTACGAGCAGTACTTC	CASSPLGTGYEQYF
TRBV7-9	TRBJ2-4	-	-	TGTGCCAGCAGCCCGGACTTGACCACTCCGTCCAAAAACATTCAGTACTTC	CASSPDLTTPSKNIQYF
TRBV2	TRBJ2-3	-	-	TGTGCCAGCAGTGAACTAGGTACAGATACGCAGTATTTT	CASSELGTDTQYF
TRBV7-2	TRBJ1-2	TRBD1	-	TGTGCCAGCAGCGGAGGGACAGGCGTCAACTATGGCTACACCTTC	CASSGGTGVNYGYTF
TRBV29-1	TRBJ1-1	-	-	TGCAGCGTTGAAGCACAGGGAAGAGGTACTGAAGCTTTCTTT	CSVEAQGRGTEAFF
TRBV10-2	TRBJ1-1	-	-	TGCGCCAGCCAGGCCCCCGTAATCGAAACCTGGGGCACTGAAGCTTTCTTT	CASQAPVIETWGTEAFF
TRBV18	TRBJ1-1	TRBD1	-	TGTGCCAGCTCACCACGGGGACAGGCAAACACTGAAGCTTTCTTT	CASSPRGQANTEAFF
TRBV5-4	TRBJ2-3	-	-	TGTGCCAGCAGCCCTTACGCAGATACGCAGTATTTT	CASSPYADTQYF
TRBV18	TRBJ2-7	-	once	TGTGCCAGCTCCCCGGGACACACATCCTACGAGCAGTACTTC	CASSPGHTSYEQYF
TRBV10-3	TRBJ1-2	TRBD1	-	TGTGCCATCAGAGACAGGGCGAACTATGGCTACACCTTC	CAIRDRANYGYTF
TRBV6-6	TRBJ1-2	-	-	TGTGCCAGCAGTTACTCGAGACAGTACAGGGTCCGGTACACCTTC	CASSYSRQYRVRYTF
TRBV19	TRBJ2-1	TRBD2	-	TGTGCCAGTAGTTCCAGCGGGGGCCCCTACAATGAGCAGTTCTTC	CASSSSGGPYNEQFF
TRBV7-2	TRBJ1-2	-	-	TGTGCCAGCAGCTTTTCTCGTTCGGTCTATGGCTACACCTTC	CASSFSRSVYGYTF
TRBV11-2	TRBJ2-7	TRBD1	-	TGTGCCAGCAGCTTACATGGGACAGGGGGACTATACGAGCAGTACTTC	CASSLHGTGGLYEQYF